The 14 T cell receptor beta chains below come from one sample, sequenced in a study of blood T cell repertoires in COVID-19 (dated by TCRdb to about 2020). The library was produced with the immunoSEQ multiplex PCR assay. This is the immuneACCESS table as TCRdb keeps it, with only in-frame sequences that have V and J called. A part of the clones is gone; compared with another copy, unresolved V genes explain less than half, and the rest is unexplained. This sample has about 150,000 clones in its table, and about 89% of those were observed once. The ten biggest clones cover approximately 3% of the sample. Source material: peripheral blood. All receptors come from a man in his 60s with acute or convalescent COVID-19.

The CDR3 DNA is TGTGCCAGCAGCTTGGGGACAGGGGGAGAGACCCAGTACTTC. It encodes CASSLGTGGETQYF. The V call is TRBV5-5, the J call TRBJ2-5, with 10 bases fitting TRBD1. Germline values: CDR1 SGHKS, CDR2 YYEKEE (reference sequence). This CDR3 is 14 amino acids long. J lost 4 bases, V lost 0 bases, and 0 bases had no gene match.

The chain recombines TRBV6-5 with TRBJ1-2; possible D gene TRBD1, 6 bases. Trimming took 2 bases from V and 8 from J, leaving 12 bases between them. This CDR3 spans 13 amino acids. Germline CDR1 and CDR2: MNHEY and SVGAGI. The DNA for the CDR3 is TGTGCCAGCAGTTACGAGGGGGTCGAGGGCTACACCTTC. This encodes CASSYEGVEGYTF.

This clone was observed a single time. CDR3 residues: CASSEDRVGSGNTIYF. CDR3 in DNA: TGTGCCAGCAGTGAGGACAGGGTTGGATCTGGAAACACCATATATTTT. This chain uses TRBV2 with TRBJ1-3; 8 bases fit TRBD1. In germline, CDR1 is SNHLY, CDR2 FYNNEI. V shed 3 bases, J shed 1 base, and the junction held 5 bases outside the gene matches. This CDR3 spans 16 amino acids.

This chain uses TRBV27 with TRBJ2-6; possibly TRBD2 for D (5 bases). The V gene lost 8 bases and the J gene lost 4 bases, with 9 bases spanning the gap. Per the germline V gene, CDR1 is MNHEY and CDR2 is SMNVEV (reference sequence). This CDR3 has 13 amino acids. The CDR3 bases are TGTGCCAGCCGGCGCGGGGGGGCCAACGTCCTGACTTTC. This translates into CASRRGGANVLTF.

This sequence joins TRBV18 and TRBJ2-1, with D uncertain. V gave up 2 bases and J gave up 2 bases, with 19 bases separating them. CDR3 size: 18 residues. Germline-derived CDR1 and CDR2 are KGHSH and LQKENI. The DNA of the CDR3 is TGTGCCAGCTCACCAAACAGATTTCAGGCACAAACCTACAATGAGCAGTTCTTC. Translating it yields CASSPNRFQAQTYNEQFF.

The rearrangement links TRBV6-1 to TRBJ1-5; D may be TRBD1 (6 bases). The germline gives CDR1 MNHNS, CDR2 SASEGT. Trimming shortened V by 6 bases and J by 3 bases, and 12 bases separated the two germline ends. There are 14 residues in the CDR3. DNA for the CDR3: TGTGCCAGCAGCCGTAGACAGGACAATCAGCCCCAGCATTTT. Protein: CASSRRQDNQPQHF.

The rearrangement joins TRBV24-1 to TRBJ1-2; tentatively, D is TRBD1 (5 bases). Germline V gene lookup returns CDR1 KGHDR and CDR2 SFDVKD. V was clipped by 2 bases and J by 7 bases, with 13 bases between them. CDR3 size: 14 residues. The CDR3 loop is CATSDWNGRGGYTF. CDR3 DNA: TGTGCCACCAGTGATTGGAACGGGAGGGGTGGCTACACCTTC.

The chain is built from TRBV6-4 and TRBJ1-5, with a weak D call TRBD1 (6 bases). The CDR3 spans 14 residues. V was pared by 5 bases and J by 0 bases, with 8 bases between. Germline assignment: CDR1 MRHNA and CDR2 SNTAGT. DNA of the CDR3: TGTGCCAGCAGTACAGGGAATAGCAATCAGCCCCAGCATTTT. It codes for CASSTGNSNQPQHF.

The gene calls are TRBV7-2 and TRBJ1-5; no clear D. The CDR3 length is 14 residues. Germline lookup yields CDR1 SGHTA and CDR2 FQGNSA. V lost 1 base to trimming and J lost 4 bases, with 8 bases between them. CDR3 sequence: CASSLVGINQPQHF. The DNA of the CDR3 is TGTGCCAGCAGCTTAGTGGGCATTAATCAGCCCCAGCATTTT.

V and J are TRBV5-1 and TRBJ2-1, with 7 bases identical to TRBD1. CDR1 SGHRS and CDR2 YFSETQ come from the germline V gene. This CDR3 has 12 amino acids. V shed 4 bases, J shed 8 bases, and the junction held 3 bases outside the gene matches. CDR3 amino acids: CASSTDRDEQFF. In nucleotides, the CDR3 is TGCGCCAGCAGCACCGACAGGGATGAGCAGTTCTTC.

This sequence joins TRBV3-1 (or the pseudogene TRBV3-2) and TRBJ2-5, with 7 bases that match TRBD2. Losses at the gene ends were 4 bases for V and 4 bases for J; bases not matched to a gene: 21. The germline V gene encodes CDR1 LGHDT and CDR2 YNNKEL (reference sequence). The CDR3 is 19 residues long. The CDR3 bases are TGTGCCAGCAGCCGAGAGAACGGGGCGGGAGACGGAAAACGAGAGACCCAGTACTTC. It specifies CASSRENGAGDGKRETQYF.

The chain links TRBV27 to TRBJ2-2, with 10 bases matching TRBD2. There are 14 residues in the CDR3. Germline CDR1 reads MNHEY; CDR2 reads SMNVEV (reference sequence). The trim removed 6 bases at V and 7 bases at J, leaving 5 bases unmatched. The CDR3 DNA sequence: TGTGCCAGCAGGGTAGCGGGGGGAGACGGGGAGCTGTTTTTT. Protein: CASRVAGGDGELFF.

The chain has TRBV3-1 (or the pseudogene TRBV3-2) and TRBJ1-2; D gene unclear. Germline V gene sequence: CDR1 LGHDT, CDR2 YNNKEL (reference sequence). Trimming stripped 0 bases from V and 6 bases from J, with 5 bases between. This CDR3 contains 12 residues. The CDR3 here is CASSQDVHGYTF. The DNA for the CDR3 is TGTGCCAGCAGCCAAGACGTCCATGGCTACACCTTC.

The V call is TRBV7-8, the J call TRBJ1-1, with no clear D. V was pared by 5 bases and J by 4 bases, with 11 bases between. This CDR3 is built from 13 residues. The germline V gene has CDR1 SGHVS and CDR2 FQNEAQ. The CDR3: CASSAGMGTEAFF. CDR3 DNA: TGTGCCAGCAGCGCCGGGATGGGCACTGAAGCTTTCTTT.